These T cell receptor beta chains were read from a single sample in a study of blood T cell repertoires in COVID-19. Assay used: immunoSEQ multiplex PCR; TCRdb lists only in-frame clones, some missing. This table holds roughly 330,000 clones, under 90% found once. Sequencing used PBMCs or T cells enriched from blood (not recorded which). The receptor set was obtained from a woman under 30 who had recovered from COVID-19. The CDR3 runs from the conserved cysteine through the conserved F or W. D genes are given only for firm matches. Clone size, where shown, is once, few, many, or a class for clones that have expanded.

D gene: TRBD1; J gene: TRBJ1-4; clone size: .; V gene: TRBV25-1; CDR3 DNA: TGTGCCAGCAGTATACAGGGGGAGGCTGAAAAACTGTTTTTT; CDR3 protein: CASSIQGEAEKLFF
D gene: .; J gene: TRBJ2-7; clone size: .; V gene: TRBV12-3/TRBV12-4; CDR3 DNA: TGTGCCAGCAGCGACAGTTCCTCCTACGAGCAGTACTTC; CDR3 protein: CASSDSSSYEQYF
D gene: .; J gene: TRBJ1-5; clone size: .; V gene: TRBV19; CDR3 DNA: TGTGCCAGTATCCTAAGGGGACAGCCCCAGCATTTT; CDR3 protein: CASILRGQPQHF
D gene: .; J gene: TRBJ2-7; clone size: .; V gene: TRBV27; CDR3 DNA: TGTGCCAGCAGCCCCGACAGGGGAGGGGTCTACGAGCAGTACTTC; CDR3 protein: CASSPDRGGVYEQYF
D gene: .; J gene: TRBJ2-2; clone size: .; V gene: TRBV11-2; CDR3 DNA: TGTGCCAGCAGCCGAGGACAGTGGGACACCGGGGAGCTGTTTTTT; CDR3 protein: CASSRGQWDTGELFF
D gene: TRBD2; J gene: TRBJ2-7; clone size: .; V gene: TRBV5-4; CDR3 DNA: TGTGCCAGCAGCTTGGGCGGGAGAACTTACGAGCAGTACTTC; CDR3 protein: CASSLGGRTYEQYF
D gene: TRBD1; J gene: TRBJ1-6; clone size: once; V gene: TRBV19; CDR3 DNA: TGTGCCAGTAGTATCCGGGGACAGGGAATTAATTCACCCCTCCACTTT; CDR3 protein: CASSIRGQGINSPLHF
D gene: TRBD2; J gene: TRBJ2-1; clone size: .; V gene: TRBV29-1; CDR3 DNA: TGCAGCGTTGGGGGGGGGAGAGCTGAGCAGTTCTTC; CDR3 protein: CSVGGGRAEQFF
D gene: .; J gene: TRBJ2-3; clone size: .; V gene: TRBV6-6; CDR3 DNA: TGTGCCAGCAGATACGGGACATCTAGCACAGATACGCAGTATTTT; CDR3 protein: CASRYGTSSTDTQYF
D gene: .; J gene: TRBJ1-2; clone size: .; V gene: TRBV19; CDR3 DNA: TGTGCCAGTAGTATTCTCGGAGTTAACTATGGCTACACCTTC; CDR3 protein: CASSILGVNYGYTF
D gene: TRBD2; J gene: TRBJ2-1; clone size: .; V gene: TRBV25-1; CDR3 DNA: TGTGCCAGCAGTGGTGGGACTAGCGGGGGGAATGAGCAGTTCTTC; CDR3 protein: CASSGGTSGGNEQFF
D gene: .; J gene: TRBJ1-5; clone size: once; V gene: TRBV9; CDR3 DNA: TGTGCCAGCAGCGTAGGGGAGGGTGGACAGCCCCAGCATTTT; CDR3 protein: CASSVGEGGQPQHF
D gene: TRBD2; J gene: TRBJ2-1; clone size: .; V gene: TRBV7-9; CDR3 DNA: TGTGCCAGCAGCTTGGGTCTAGCGGGAGGGACGGACTACAATGAGCAGTTCTTC; CDR3 protein: CASSLGLAGGTDYNEQFF
D gene: .; J gene: TRBJ1-1; clone size: .; V gene: TRBV12-3/TRBV12-4; CDR3 DNA: TGTGCCAGCAGTTTAATAGGGGGAGCTTTCTTT; CDR3 protein: CASSLIGGAFF
D gene: .; J gene: TRBJ1-5; clone size: many; V gene: TRBV19; CDR3 DNA: TGTGCCAGTAGTATAGGAACTTCCAATCAGCCCCAGCATTTT; CDR3 protein: CASSIGTSNQPQHF
D gene: TRBD1; J gene: TRBJ1-2; clone size: once; V gene: TRBV7-9; CDR3 DNA: TGTGCCAGCACCCACGCGGGTGACAGGGGGAACTATGGCTACACCTTC; CDR3 protein: CASTHAGDRGNYGYTF
D gene: .; J gene: TRBJ2-5; clone size: .; V gene: TRBV7-2; CDR3 DNA: TGTGCCAGCAGCCTATACGCGTACCAAGAGACCCAGTACTTC; CDR3 protein: CASSLYAYQETQYF
D gene: TRBD1; J gene: TRBJ1-5; clone size: few; V gene: TRBV19; CDR3 DNA: TGTGCCAGTAGTATCCGGGACAGGGGGCAGCAGCCCCAGCATTTT; CDR3 protein: CASSIRDRGQQPQHF
D gene: .; J gene: TRBJ2-6; clone size: few; V gene: TRBV14; CDR3 DNA: TGTGCCAGCAGTCTCCGGCGACAGAGCTCTGGGGCCAACGTCCTGACTTTC; CDR3 protein: CASSLRRQSSGANVLTF
D gene: TRBD2; J gene: TRBJ2-3; clone size: .; V gene: TRBV27; CDR3 DNA: TGTGCCAGCAACAAGTACTCGGGACTAGCGGGAGATACGCAGTATTTT; CDR3 protein: CASNKYSGLAGDTQYF
D gene: .; J gene: TRBJ2-1; clone size: few; V gene: TRBV10-3; CDR3 DNA: TGTGCCATCAGTGCCGGGACTCCTTCCTACAATGAGCAGTTCTTC; CDR3 protein: CAISAGTPSYNEQFF
D gene: .; J gene: TRBJ1-1; clone size: once; V gene: TRBV9; CDR3 DNA: TGTGCCAGCAGCGTAGCAGGGAACACTGAAGCTTTCTTT; CDR3 protein: CASSVAGNTEAFF
D gene: .; J gene: TRBJ2-3; clone size: .; V gene: TRBV20-1; CDR3 DNA: TGCAGTGCTAGTGGTGATGGGACTAGCACAGATACGCAGTATTTT; CDR3 protein: CSASGDGTSTDTQYF
D gene: .; J gene: TRBJ1-2; clone size: .; V gene: TRBV2; CDR3 DNA: TGTGCCAGCAGCGCTTTACAGGGTTCTAACTATGGCTACACCTTC; CDR3 protein: CASSALQGSNYGYTF
D gene: .; J gene: TRBJ2-7; clone size: .; V gene: TRBV29-1; CDR3 DNA: TGCAGCGTTGTGGGGCACTACGAGCAGTACTTC; CDR3 protein: CSVVGHYEQYF